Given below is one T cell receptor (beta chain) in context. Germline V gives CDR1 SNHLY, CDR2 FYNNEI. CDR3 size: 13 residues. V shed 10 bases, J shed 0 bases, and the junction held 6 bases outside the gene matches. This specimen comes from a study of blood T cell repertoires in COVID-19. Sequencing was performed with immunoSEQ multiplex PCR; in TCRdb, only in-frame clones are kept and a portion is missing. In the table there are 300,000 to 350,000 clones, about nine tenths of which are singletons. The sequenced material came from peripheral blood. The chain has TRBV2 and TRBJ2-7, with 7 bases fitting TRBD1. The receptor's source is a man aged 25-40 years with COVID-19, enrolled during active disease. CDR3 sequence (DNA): TGTGCCATCGCGACAGGGCACTCCTACGAGCAGTACTTC. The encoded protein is CAIATGHSYEQYF.